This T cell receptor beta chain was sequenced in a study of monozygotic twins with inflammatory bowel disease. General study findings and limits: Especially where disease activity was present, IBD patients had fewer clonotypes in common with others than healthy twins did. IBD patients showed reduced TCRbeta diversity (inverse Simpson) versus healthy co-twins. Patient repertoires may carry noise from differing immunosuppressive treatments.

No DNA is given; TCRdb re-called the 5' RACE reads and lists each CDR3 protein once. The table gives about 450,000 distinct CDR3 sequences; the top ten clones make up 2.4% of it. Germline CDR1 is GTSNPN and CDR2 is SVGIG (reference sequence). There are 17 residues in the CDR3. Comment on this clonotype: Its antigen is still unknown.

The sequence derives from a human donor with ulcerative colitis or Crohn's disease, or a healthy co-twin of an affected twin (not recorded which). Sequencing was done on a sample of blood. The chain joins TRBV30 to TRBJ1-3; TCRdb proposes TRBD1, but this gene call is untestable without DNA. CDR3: CAWSDDGHNYSGNTIYF.